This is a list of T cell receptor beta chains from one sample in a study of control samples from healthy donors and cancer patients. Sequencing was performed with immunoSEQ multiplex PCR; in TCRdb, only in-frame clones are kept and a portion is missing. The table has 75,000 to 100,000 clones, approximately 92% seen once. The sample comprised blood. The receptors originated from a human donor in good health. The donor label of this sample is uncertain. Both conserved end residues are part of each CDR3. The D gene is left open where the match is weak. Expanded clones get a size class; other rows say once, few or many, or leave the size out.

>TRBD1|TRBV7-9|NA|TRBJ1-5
TGTGCCAGCAGCTTAGGACAGGGGGGGCTCTATAGCAATCAGCCCCAGCATTTT
CASSLGQGGLYSNQPQHF
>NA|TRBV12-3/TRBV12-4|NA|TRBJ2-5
TGTGCCAGCAGCTGGCGTAAAGAGACCCAGTACTTC
CASSWRKETQYF
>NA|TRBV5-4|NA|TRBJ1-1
TGTGCCAGCAGTTCCGGGCCAGAGGACACTGAAGCTTTCTTT
CASSSGPEDTEAFF
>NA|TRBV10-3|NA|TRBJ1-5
TGTGCCATCAGTGAGTCTTGGTCCTTCAATCAGCCCCAGCATTTT
CAISESWSFNQPQHF
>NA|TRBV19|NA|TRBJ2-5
TGTGCCAGTAGTATCATAGGGAGAGAGACCCAGTACTTC
CASSIIGRETQYF
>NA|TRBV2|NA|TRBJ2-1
TGTGCCAGCAGTGCACTAGCCACATACAATGAGCAGTTCTTC
CASSALATYNEQFF
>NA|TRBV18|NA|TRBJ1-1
TGTGCCAGCTCAGTGAGGAACACGAACACTGAAGCTTTCTTT
CASSVRNTNTEAFF
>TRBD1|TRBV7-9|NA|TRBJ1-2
TGTGCCAGCAGCCGGACAGGGAATCGAGCTAACTATGGCTACACCTTC
CASSRTGNRANYGYTF
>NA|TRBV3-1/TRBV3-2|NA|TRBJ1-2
TGTGCCAGCAGCCAAGATGGGACACGGACGAACTATGGCTACACCTTC
CASSQDGTRTNYGYTF
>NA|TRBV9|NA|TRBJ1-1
TGTGCCAGCAGCGTAGTAGGGGGGCCGAACACTGAAGCTTTCTTT
CASSVVGGPNTEAFF
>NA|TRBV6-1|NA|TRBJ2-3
TGTGCCAGCAGTGAACATCAGACAGATACGCAGTATTTT
CASSEHQTDTQYF
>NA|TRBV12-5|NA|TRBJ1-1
TGTGCTAGTGGTCCCAGGGGAGGGGCTGAAGCTTTCTTT
CASGPRGGAEAFF
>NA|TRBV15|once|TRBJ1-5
TGTGCCACCAGCAGAGATCACGGAAATCAGCCCCAGCATTTT
CATSRDHGNQPQHF
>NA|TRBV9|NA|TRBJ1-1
TGTGCCAGCAGCGTAGTCCAGGGCTCTGAAGCTTTCTTT
CASSVVQGSEAFF
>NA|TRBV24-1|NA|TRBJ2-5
TGTGCCACCAGTGAAACCGGGTCCGGGCCTCGGGAGACCCAGTACTTC
CATSETGSGPRETQYF
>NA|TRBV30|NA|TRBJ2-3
TGTGCCTGGGCTGTATTAGGGGCCACAGATACGCAGTATTTT
CAWAVLGATDTQYF
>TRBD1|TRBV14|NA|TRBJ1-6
TGTGCCAGCAGCCATAGCCGGGACAGATATAATTCACCCCTCCACTTT
CASSHSRDRYNSPLHF
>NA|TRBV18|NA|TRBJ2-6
TGTGCCAGCTCACCAGGAAGCTCTGGGGCCAACGTCCTGACTTTC
CASSPGSSGANVLTF
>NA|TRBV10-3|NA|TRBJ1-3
TGTGCCACCAGTTGGTTGGACAGACCGAGCTCTGGAAACACCATATATTTT
CATSWLDRPSSGNTIYF
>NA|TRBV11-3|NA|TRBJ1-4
TGTGCCAGCAGCTTAGCGGGGGGCGAAAGGGAAAAACTGTTTTTT
CASSLAGGEREKLFF
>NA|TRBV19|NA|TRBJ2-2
TGTGCCAGTAGTATAGCTCGGGGGTTGGGCACCGGGGAGCTGTTTTTT
CASSIARGLGTGELFF
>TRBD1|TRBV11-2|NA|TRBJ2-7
TGTGCCAGCAGCTTTTCGGACAGGACCTACGAGCAGTACTTC
CASSFSDRTYEQYF
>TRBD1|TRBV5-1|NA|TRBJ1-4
TGCGCCAGCAGCTCGGGACAGGAATATGAAAAACTGTTTTTT
CASSSGQEYEKLFF
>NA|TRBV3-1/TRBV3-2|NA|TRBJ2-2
TGTGCCAGCAGCCCAACATGGGGGGAGCTGTTTTTT
CASSPTWGELFF
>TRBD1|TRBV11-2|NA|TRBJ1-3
TGTGCCAGCAGCTTAGACAGGGGGCTTGGGAACACCATATATTTT
CASSLDRGLGNTIYF
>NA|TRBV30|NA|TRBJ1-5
TGTGCCTGGAGTGAATCGGGGTCTATCAATCAGCCCCAGCATTTT
CAWSESGSINQPQHF
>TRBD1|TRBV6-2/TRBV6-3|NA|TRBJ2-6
TGTGCCAGCAGCTCTACAGGGGCTGGGGCCAACGTCCTGACTTTC
CASSSTGAGANVLTF
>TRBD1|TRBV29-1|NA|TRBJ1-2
TGCAGCGTTCCAGGGACAGGGGAGTATGGCTACACCTTC
CSVPGTGEYGYTF
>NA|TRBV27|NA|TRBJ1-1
TGTGCCAGCAGTTTAAGCAGGGCCCCTGGGAACACTGAAGCTTTCTTT
CASSLSRAPGNTEAFF
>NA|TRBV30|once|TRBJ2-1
TGTGCCTGGAGTGCCGGCGCCGGCTCCTACAATGAGCAGTTCTTC
CAWSAGAGSYNEQFF
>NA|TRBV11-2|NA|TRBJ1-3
TGTGCCAGCAGCTTAGCGATGGTAGCTGGAAACACCATATATTTT
CASSLAMVAGNTIYF
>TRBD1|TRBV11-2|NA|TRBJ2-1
TGTGCCAGCTCAGAGACAGGGGTCCATGAGCAGTTCTTC
CASSETGVHEQFF
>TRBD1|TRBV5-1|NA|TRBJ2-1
TGCGCCAGCAGCTTTGAGGGACAGGCGGACAATGAGCAGTTCTTC
CASSFEGQADNEQFF